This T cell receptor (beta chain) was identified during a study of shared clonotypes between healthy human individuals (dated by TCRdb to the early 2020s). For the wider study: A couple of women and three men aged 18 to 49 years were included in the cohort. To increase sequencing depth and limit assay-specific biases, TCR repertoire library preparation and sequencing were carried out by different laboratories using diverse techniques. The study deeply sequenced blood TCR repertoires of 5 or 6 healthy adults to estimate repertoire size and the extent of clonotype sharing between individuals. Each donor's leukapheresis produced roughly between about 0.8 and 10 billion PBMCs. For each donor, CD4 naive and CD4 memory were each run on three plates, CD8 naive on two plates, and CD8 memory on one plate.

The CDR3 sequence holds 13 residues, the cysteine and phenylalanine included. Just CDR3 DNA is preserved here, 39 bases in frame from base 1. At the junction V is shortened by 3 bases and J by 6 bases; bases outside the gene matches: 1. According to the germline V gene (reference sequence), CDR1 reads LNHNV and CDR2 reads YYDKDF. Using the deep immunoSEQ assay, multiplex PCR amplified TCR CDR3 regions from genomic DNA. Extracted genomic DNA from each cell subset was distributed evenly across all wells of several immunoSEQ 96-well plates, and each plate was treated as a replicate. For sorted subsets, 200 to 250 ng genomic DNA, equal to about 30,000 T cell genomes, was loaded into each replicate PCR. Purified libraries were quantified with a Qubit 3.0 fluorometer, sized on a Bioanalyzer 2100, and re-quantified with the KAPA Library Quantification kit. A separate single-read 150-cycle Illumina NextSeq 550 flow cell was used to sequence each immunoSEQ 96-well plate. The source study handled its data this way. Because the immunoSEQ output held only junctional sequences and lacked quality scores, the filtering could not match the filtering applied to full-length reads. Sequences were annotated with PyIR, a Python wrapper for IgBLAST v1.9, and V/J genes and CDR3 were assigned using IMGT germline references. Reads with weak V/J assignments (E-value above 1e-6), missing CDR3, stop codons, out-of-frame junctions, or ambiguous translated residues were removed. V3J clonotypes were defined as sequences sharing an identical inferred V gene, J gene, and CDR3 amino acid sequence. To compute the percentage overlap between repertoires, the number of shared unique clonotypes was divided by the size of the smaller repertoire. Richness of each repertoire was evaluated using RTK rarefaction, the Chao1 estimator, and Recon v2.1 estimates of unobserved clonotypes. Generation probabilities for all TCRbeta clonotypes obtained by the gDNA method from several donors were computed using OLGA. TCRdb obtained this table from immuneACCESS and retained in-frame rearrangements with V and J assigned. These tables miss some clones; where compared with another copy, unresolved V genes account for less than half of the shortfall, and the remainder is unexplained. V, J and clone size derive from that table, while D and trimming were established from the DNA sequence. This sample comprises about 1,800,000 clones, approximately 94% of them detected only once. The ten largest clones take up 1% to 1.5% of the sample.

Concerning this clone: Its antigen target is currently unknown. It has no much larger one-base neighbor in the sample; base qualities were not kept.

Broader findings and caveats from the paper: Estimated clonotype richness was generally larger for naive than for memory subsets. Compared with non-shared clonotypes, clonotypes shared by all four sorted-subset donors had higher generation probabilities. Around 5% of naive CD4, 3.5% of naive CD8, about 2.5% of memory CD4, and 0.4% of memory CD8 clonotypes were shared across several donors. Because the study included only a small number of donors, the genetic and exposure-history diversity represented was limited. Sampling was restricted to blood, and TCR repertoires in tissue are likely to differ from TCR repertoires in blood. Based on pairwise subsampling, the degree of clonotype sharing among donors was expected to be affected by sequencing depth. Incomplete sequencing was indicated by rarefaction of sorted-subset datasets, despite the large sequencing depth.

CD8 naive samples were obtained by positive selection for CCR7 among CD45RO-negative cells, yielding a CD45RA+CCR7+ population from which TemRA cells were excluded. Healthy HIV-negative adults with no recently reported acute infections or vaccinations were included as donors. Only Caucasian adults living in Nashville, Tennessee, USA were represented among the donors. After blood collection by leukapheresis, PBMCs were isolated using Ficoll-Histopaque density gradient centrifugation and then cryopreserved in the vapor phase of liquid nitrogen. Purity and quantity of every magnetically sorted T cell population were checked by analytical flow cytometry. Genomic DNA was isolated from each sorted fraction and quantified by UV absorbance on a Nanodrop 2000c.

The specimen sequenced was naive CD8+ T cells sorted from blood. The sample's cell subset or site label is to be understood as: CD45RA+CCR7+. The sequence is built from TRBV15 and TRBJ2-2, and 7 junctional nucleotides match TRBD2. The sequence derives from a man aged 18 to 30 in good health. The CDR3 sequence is CATSSREAGELFF. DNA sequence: TGTGCCACCAGCAGCCGGGAGGCCGGGGAGCTGTTTTTT.